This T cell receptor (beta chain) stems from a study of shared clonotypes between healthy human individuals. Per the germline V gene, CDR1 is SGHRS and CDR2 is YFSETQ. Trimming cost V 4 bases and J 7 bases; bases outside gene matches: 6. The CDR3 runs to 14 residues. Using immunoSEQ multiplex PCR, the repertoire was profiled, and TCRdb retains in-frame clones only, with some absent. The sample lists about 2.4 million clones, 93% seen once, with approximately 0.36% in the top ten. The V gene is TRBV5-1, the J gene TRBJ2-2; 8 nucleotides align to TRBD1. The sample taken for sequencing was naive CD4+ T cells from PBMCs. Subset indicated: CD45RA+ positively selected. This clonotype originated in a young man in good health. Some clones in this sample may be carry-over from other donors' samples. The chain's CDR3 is CASSTGQGGGELFF. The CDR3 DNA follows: TGCGCCAGCAGCACCGGACAGGGTGGCGGGGAGCTGTTTTTT.